These T cell receptor beta chains were read from a single sample in a study of T cell repertoires in cytomegalovirus infection. Their target antigens are unknown. TCRdb passed the reads through MiXCR, listing each CDR3 protein once. The repertoire holds around 750,000 distinct CDR3 sequences, with less than 35% as singletons. Specimen: cultured CD8+ T cells from PBMCs, collected from culture after CMV antigen stimulation. Source of these receptors: a human donor in good health (CMV status not recorded). Some clones in this sample may be carry-over from other donors' samples. Each CDR3 is given with its conserved first and last residue. Fields, in order: J gene, clone size, D gene, V gene, CDR3 protein, CDR3 DNA. A D gene is named only where the DNA matches it firmly. Expanded clones are given a class, and other clones once, few, many or no size at all.

>TRBJ1-5|NA|NA|TRBV2
CASRPGGLGNQPQHF
TGTGCCAGCAGACCCGGGGGTCTCGGCAATCAGCCCCAGCATTTT
>TRBJ1-1|many|TRBD1|TRBV12-3/TRBV12-4
CASSFSTGMNTEAFF
TGTGCCAGCAGTTTCTCGACAGGGATGAACACTGAAGCTTTCTTT
>TRBJ1-5|NA|NA|TRBV9
CASSVGPADNQPQHF
TGTGCCAGCAGCGTAGGGCCTGCCGACAATCAGCCCCAGCATTTT
>TRBJ2-1|few|TRBD1|TRBV5-4
CASSPATGDEQFF
TGTGCCAGCAGCCCCGCGACAGGGGATGAGCAGTTCTTC
>TRBJ2-3|NA|NA|TRBV7-6
CASSGGVTDTQYF
TGTGCTAGCAGCGGCGGGGTCACAGATACGCAGTATTTT
>TRBJ2-1|NA|NA|TRBV27
CASSLLETRNEQFF
TGTGCCAGCAGTTTATTGGAGACTCGAAATGAGCAGTTCTTC
>TRBJ1-1|few|NA|TRBV6-5
CASLGIGTTEAFF
TGTGCCAGCTTGGGTATTGGGACCACTGAAGCTTTCTTT
>TRBJ2-3|NA|NA|TRBV5-5
CASRDYSSLTADTQYF
TGTGCCAGCAGAGATTATTCCTCTCTGACTGCAGATACGCAGTATTTT
>TRBJ1-2|NA|NA|TRBV6-6
CASSYSDPGDGYTF
TGTGCCAGCAGTTACTCGGACCCGGGGGATGGCTACACCTTC
>TRBJ1-3|many|NA|TRBV7-2
CASSFTGNTIYF
TGTGCCAGCAGCTTCACAGGAAACACCATATATTTT
>TRBJ1-2|few|NA|TRBV20-1
CSARDSRDSITNYGYTF
TGCAGTGCTAGAGATTCCAGGGATTCTATTACTAACTATGGCTACACCTTC
>TRBJ1-2|few|NA|TRBV7-9
CASRQYYGYTF
TGTGCCAGCAGACAATACTATGGCTACACCTTC
>TRBJ1-2|many|TRBD1|TRBV24-1
CATSETGTGYGYTF
TGTGCCACCAGTGAGACCGGGACAGGCTATGGCTACACCTTC
>TRBJ2-2|NA|NA|TRBV12-3/TRBV12-4
CVTGELFF
TGTGTAACCGGGGAGCTGTTTTTT
>TRBJ2-6|NA|NA|TRBV10-3
CAISESVSGANVLTF
TGTGCCATCAGTGAGTCGGTGTCTGGGGCCAACGTCCTGACTTTC
>TRBJ1-3|NA|TRBD1|TRBV7-9
CASSHRDSRLNTIYF
TGTGCCAGCAGCCACCGGGACAGCAGGTTAAACACCATATATTTT
>TRBJ2-3|few|NA|TRBV7-9
CASRRGGFTDTQYF
TGTGCCAGCAGGCGGGGCGGATTCACAGATACGCAGTATTTT
>TRBJ1-3|few|NA|TRBV10-3
CAITGIGNTIYF
TGTGCCATCACAGGGATTGGGAACACCATATATTTT
>TRBJ2-6|NA|NA|TRBV6-1
CASSYGLPFVLTF
TGTGCCAGCAGTTATGGGCTCCCCTTCGTCCTGACTTTC
>TRBJ2-1|few|TRBD1|TRBV24-1
CATSVRDSPHEQFF
TGTGCCACCAGTGTACGGGACAGTCCCCATGAGCAGTTCTTC
>TRBJ2-1|NA|NA|TRBV20-1
CSARGQGINEQFF
TGCAGTGCTAGAGGTCAGGGGATCAATGAGCAGTTCTTC
>TRBJ1-1|few|NA|TRBV19
CASSIGLNFEAFF
TGTGCCAGTAGTATTGGACTGAACTTTGAAGCTTTCTTT
>TRBJ2-5|NA|TRBD2|TRBV12-3/TRBV12-4
CASSFDREVTSDHQETQYF
TGTGCCAGCAGTTTTGATCGGGAGGTGACTAGCGACCATCAAGAGACCCAGTACTTC
>TRBJ2-7|NA|NA|TRBV12-3/TRBV12-4
CASSPPTGTYEQYF
TGTGCCAGCAGTCCCCCGACGGGGACCTACGAGCAGTACTTC
>TRBJ1-1|NA|NA|TRBV20-1
CSARDRRVDTEAFF
TGCAGTGCTAGAGATAGGCGAGTAGACACTGAAGCTTTCTTT
>TRBJ2-1|NA|TRBD1|TRBV12-5
CASGLVRGQGYNEQFF
TGTGCTAGTGGTTTGGTACGGGGACAGGGATACAATGAGCAGTTCTTC
>TRBJ1-1|few|NA|TRBV4-3
CASSQNSGLDTEAFF
TGCGCCAGCAGCCAGAACTCAGGGTTGGACACTGAAGCTTTCTTT
>TRBJ1-1|NA|NA|TRBV9
CASSGRGSSRDTEAFF
TGTGCCAGCAGCGGCCGCGGCTCTTCAAGGGACACTGAAGCTTTCTTT
>TRBJ2-3|NA|TRBD2|TRBV7-4
CASTGASGGYRDTQYF
TGTGCCAGCACCGGGGCTAGCGGGGGGTACCGGGATACGCAGTATTTT
>TRBJ1-2|few|NA|TRBV27
CASSSPTGSKDGYTF
TGTGCCAGCAGTTCCCCAACAGGGAGCAAGGATGGCTACACCTTC
>TRBJ1-6|NA|NA|TRBV10-3
CAIGTRRTGSEPLHF
TGTGCCATCGGGACCCGCAGAACAGGGTCGGAACCCCTCCACTTT
>TRBJ1-2|NA|TRBD1|TRBV27
CASRRPGQGAEGYGYTF
TGTGCCAGCAGGCGTCCGGGACAGGGGGCGGAAGGCTATGGCTACACCTTC
>TRBJ1-6|many|NA|TRBV7-2
CASSPGRYNSPLHF
TGTGCCAGCAGCCCGGGACGGTATAATTCACCCCTCCACTTT
>TRBJ2-1|few|TRBD1|TRBV5-5
CASSSRTGANEQFF
TGTGCCAGCAGCTCACGGACAGGGGCCAATGAGCAGTTCTTC
>TRBJ2-2|NA|NA|TRBV4-1
CASNQGPIPGELFF
TGCGCCAGCAACCAAGGGCCCATCCCCGGGGAGCTGTTTTTT
>TRBJ2-3|few|NA|TRBV15
CATSGVTFSGLGEDTQYF
TGTGCCACCAGCGGAGTTACCTTTTCAGGGTTAGGTGAAGATACGCAGTATTTT
>TRBJ2-1|few|NA|TRBV4-1
CASSQMGLNSYNEQFF
TGCGCCAGCAGCCAAATGGGGCTGAACTCCTACAATGAGCAGTTCTTC
>TRBJ1-3|few|NA|TRBV7-9
CASSHRDSGNTIYF
TGTGCCAGCAGCCACCGGGACTCTGGAAACACCATATATTTT
>TRBJ2-1|NA|NA|TRBV10-3
CAISDRTYNEQFF
TGTGCCATCAGTGATCGGACCTACAATGAGCAGTTCTTC
>TRBJ1-5|NA|TRBD1|TRBV7-9
CASSSSDREHTQPQHF
TGTGCCAGCAGCTCCTCCGACAGGGAGCACACGCAGCCCCAGCATTTT
>TRBJ1-1|few|NA|TRBV4-1
CASSQGIWTEAFF
TGCGCCAGCAGCCAAGGTATCTGGACTGAAGCTTTCTTT
>TRBJ1-6|NA|NA|TRBV27
CASSLTNSPLHF
TGTGCCAGCAGTTTAACAAATTCACCCCTCCACTTT
>TRBJ2-4|NA|TRBD2|TRBV6-2/TRBV6-3
CASSYSTLAGAVAKNIQYF
TGTGCCAGCAGTTACTCAACACTAGCGGGGGCCGTAGCCAAAAACATTCAGTACTTC
>TRBJ1-1|NA|NA|TRBV20-1
CSARDPMNTEAFF
TGCAGTGCTAGAGATCCCATGAACACTGAAGCTTTCTTT
>TRBJ2-2|NA|TRBD1|TRBV29-1
CSVVDRGRGELFF
TGCAGCGTTGTGGACAGGGGGCGCGGGGAGCTGTTTTTT
>TRBJ1-5|few|TRBD1|TRBV27
CASSRDRGLGNQPQHF
TGTGCCAGCAGTCGGGACAGGGGGCTCGGCAATCAGCCCCAGCATTTT
>TRBJ1-1|many|NA|TRBV7-6
CASSLEDRMNTEAFF
TGTGCCAGCAGCTTGGAGGACAGAATGAACACTGAAGCTTTCTTT
>TRBJ1-2|few|TRBD1|TRBV7-9
CASSLVGDRGRDGYTF
TGTGCCAGCAGCTTAGTCGGGGACAGGGGGCGTGATGGCTACACCTTC
>TRBJ2-2|many|NA|TRBV7-6
CASSLSAGVGLTNTGELFF
TGTGCCAGCAGCTTATCCGCGGGTGTAGGGCTTACGAACACCGGGGAGCTGTTTTTT
>TRBJ2-1|few|NA|TRBV7-9
CASSLGALSSYNEQFF
TGTGCCAGCAGCTTAGGGGCACTAAGCTCCTACAATGAGCAGTTCTTC
>TRBJ1-1|NA|TRBD1|TRBV27
CASSPTGEAGWTEAFF
TGTGCCAGCAGTCCCACAGGGGAAGCGGGGTGGACTGAAGCTTTCTTT
>TRBJ2-5|few|TRBD2|TRBV7-3
CASSLTRGGAGETQYF
TGTGCCAGCAGCTTAACTCGCGGGGGGGCCGGAGAGACCCAGTACTTC
>TRBJ1-1|many|NA|TRBV7-6
CASSLGGGTEAFF
TGTGCCAGCAGCTTAGGAGGGGGCACTGAAGCTTTCTTT
>TRBJ2-5|NA|NA|TRBV12-3/TRBV12-4
CASSFVQDQYF
TGTGCCAGCAGTTTCGTGCAGGACCAGTACTTC
>TRBJ1-1|many|NA|TRBV7-9
CASSQDYMNTEAFF
TGTGCCAGCAGCCAGGACTACATGAACACTGAAGCTTTCTTT